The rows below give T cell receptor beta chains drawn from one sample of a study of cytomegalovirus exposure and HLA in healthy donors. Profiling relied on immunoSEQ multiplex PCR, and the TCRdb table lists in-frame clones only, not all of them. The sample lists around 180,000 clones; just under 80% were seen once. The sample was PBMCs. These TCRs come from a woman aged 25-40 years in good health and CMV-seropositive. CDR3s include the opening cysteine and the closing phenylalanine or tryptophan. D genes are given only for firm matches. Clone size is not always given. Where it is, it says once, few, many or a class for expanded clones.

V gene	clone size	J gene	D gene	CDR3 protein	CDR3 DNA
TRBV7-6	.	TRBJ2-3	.	CASSLGAGSSTDTQYF	TGTGCCAGCAGCTTAGGGGCGGGGAGTAGCACAGATACGCAGTATTTT
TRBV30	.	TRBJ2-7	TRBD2	CAWRVPREDYEQYF	TGTGCCTGGAGGGTCCCTCGGGAGGACTACGAGCAGTACTTC
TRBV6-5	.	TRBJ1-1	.	CASSSRGPEAFF	TGTGCCAGCAGCTCTAGGGGTCCTGAAGCTTTCTTT
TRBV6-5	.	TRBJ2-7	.	CASSSAYEQYF	TGTGCCAGCAGTTCCGCCTACGAGCAGTACTTC
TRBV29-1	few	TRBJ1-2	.	CSVEMGGELNYGYTF	TGCAGCGTTGAAATGGGGGGGGAGCTTAACTATGGCTACACCTTC
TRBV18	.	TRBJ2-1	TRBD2	CASSPPLGTNYNEQFF	TGTGCCAGCTCACCACCGCTTGGGACTAACTACAATGAGCAGTTCTTC
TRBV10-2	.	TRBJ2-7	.	CASSPSRAGTYEQYF	TGCGCCAGCAGCCCCTCGCGGGCGGGGACCTACGAGCAGTACTTC
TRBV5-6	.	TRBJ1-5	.	CASSPDPGSNQPQHF	TGTGCCAGCAGCCCGGACCCGGGGAGCAATCAGCCCCAGCATTTT
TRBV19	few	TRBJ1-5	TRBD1	CATRNRDSLIQPQHF	TGTGCCACTCGAAACCGGGACAGTCTCATCCAGCCCCAGCATTTT
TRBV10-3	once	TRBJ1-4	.	CAISESSRGNEKLFF	TGTGCCATCAGTGAGTCTAGTAGGGGCAATGAAAAACTGTTTTTT
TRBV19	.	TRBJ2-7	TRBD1	CASSGGQGYEQYF	TGTGCCAGTAGTGGGGGACAGGGCTACGAGCAGTACTTC
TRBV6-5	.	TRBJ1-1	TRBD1	CASSYSPDRMNTEAFF	TGTGCCAGCAGTTACTCTCCGGACAGGATGAACACTGAAGCTTTCTTT
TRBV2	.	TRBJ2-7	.	CASSEASRPEQYF	TGTGCCAGCAGTGAAGCGAGCCGTCCCGAGCAGTACTTC
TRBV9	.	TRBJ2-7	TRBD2	CASSPGRTSDFSSYEQYF	TGTGCCAGCAGCCCGGGGCGGACTAGCGACTTTAGCTCCTACGAGCAGTACTTC
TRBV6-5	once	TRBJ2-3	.	CASSYGTRLSTDTQYF	TGTGCCAGCAGTTACGGGACAAGACTTAGCACAGATACGCAGTATTTT
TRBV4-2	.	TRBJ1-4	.	CASSQAGDEKLFF	TGTGCCAGCAGCCAAGCGGGAGATGAAAAACTGTTTTTT
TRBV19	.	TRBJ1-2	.	CASGNGQTPYGYTF	TGTGCCAGTGGAAATGGACAGACGCCCTATGGCTACACCTTC
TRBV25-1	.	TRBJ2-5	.	CASSASVTQYF	TGTGCCAGCAGTGCCTCTGTGACCCAGTACTTC
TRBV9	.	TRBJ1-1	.	CASSARGWTEAFF	TGTGCCAGCAGCGCCAGGGGTTGGACTGAAGCTTTCTTT
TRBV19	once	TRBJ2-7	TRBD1	CARTGLPSNYEQYF	TGTGCCAGGACAGGGTTACCCAGTAACTACGAGCAGTACTTC
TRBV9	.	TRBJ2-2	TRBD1	CASSVGQGVSGGELFF	TGTGCCAGCAGCGTAGGGCAGGGGGTCTCCGGCGGGGAGCTGTTTTTT
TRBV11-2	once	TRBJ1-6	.	CASSSLKGGRGSPLHF	TGTGCCAGCAGCTCGCTTAAGGGAGGGAGGGGTTCACCCCTCCACTTT
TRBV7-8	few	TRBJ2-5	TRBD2	CASSRLAGLETQYF	TGTGCCAGCAGCCGACTAGCGGGGCTGGAGACCCAGTACTTC
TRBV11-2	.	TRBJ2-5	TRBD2	CASQEGLVRETQYF	TGTGCCAGCCAGGAGGGACTAGTAAGAGAGACCCAGTACTTC
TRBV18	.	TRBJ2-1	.	CASSPQGGSYNEQFF	TGTGCCAGCTCACCACAAGGGGGCTCCTACAATGAGCAGTTCTTC
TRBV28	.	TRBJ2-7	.	CASSLVQGIGEQYF	TGTGCCAGCAGTTTAGTGCAGGGGATCGGCGAGCAGTACTTT
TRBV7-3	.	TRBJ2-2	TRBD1	CASSSRQGDTGELFF	TGTGCCAGCAGCTCACGACAGGGTGACACCGGGGAGCTGTTTTTT
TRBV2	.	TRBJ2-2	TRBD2	CASSGLAGGSGELFF	TGTGCCAGCAGTGGACTAGCGGGGGGCTCCGGGGAGCTGTTTTTT
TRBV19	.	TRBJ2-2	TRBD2	CASSQLAGGTGELFF	TGTGCCAGTAGCCAACTAGCGGGGGGCACCGGGGAGCTGTTTTTT
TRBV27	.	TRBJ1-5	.	CASSLTRRRPNQPQHF	TGTGCCAGCAGTTTAACGCGACGGAGGCCTAATCAGCCCCAGCATTTT
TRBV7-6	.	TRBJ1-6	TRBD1	CASSLAFSQGDSPLHF	TGTGCCAGCAGCTTAGCGTTCTCCCAGGGGGATTCACCCCTCCACTTT
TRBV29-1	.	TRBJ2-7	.	CSVMTALSYEQYF	TGCAGCGTTATGACAGCACTCTCCTACGAGCAGTACTTC
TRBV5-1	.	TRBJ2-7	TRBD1	CATGTGDRDSYEQYF	TGCGCCACGGGGACCGGGGACAGGGACTCCTACGAGCAGTACTTC
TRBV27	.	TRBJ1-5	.	CASSPTRGARNQPQHF	TGTGCCAGCAGTCCAACCCGGGGGGCAAGGAATCAGCCCCAGCATTTT
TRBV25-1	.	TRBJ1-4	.	CASSDWQGGEKLFF	TGTGCCAGCAGTGATTGGCAGGGCGGTGAAAAACTGTTTTTT
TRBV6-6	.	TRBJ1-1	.	CASSSPPRGDTEAFF	TGTGCCAGCAGCTCTCCCCCCCGGGGAGACACTGAAGCTTTCTTT
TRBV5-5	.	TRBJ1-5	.	CASSLGTAINQPQHF	TGTGCCAGCAGCTTGGGGACAGCGATCAATCAGCCCCAGCATTTT
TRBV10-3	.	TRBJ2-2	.	CAISSGTLDTGELFF	TGTGCCATCAGCTCCGGGACTCTCGACACCGGGGAGCTGTTTTTT
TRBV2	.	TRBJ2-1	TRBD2	CASRVETSGLHEQFF	TGTGCCAGCAGGGTTGAGACTAGCGGGTTACATGAGCAGTTCTTC
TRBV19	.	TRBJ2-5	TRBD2	CASKMTLAGSQETQYF	TGTGCCAGTAAGATGACTCTAGCGGGGTCCCAAGAGACCCAGTACTTC
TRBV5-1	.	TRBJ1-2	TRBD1	CASSLRDSYGYTF	TGCGCCAGCAGCTTGAGGGACAGCTATGGCTACACCTTC
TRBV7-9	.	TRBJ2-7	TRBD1	CASSSDRGHEQYF	TGTGCCAGCAGCTCCGACAGGGGCCACGAGCAGTACTTC
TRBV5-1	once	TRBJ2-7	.	CASSLKGPAYEQYF	TGCGCCAGCAGCTTGAAGGGGCCCGCCTACGAGCAGTACTTC
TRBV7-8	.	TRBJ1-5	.	CASSAQGNQPQHF	TGTGCCAGCAGTGCCCAGGGTAATCAGCCCCAGCATTTT
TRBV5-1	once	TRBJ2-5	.	CASSLSGRREETQYF	TGCGCCAGCAGCTTGTCGGGCCGGCGGGAAGAGACCCAGTACTTC
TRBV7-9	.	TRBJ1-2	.	CASSYKGIPYGYTF	TGTGCCAGCAGCTATAAGGGGATACCCTATGGCTACACCTTC
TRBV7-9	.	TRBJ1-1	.	CSSSLRGGRLNTEAFF	TGTTCCAGCAGCTTAAGGGGGGGGCGGTTGAACACTGAAGCTTTCTTT
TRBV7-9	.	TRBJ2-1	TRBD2	CASSIPGGLEYNEQFF	TGTGCCAGCAGCATCCCGGGGGGACTTGAATACAATGAGCAGTTCTTC
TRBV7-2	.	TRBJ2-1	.	CASSYGGISLNEQFF	TGTGCCAGCAGCTACGGCGGGATCTCCCTGAATGAGCAGTTCTTC
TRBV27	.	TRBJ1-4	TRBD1	CASSLFGDREEKLFF	TGTGCCAGCAGTTTATTTGGGGACAGGGAAGAAAAACTGTTTTTT
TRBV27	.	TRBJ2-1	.	CASSLVPQGFNEQFF	TGTGCCAGCAGTTTAGTCCCGCAGGGCTTTAATGAGCAGTTCTTC
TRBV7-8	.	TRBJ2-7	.	CASNGGNYEQYF	TGTGCCAGCAATGGGGGGAACTACGAGCAGTACTTC
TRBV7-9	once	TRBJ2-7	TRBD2	CASSFIAGAHYEQYF	TGTGCCAGCAGCTTCATAGCGGGAGCCCACTACGAGCAGTACTTC
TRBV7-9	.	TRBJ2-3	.	CASSSTERGTVTDTQYF	TGTGCCAGCAGCTCAACCGAGCGGGGGACAGTCACAGATACGCAGTATTTT
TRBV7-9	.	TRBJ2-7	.	CASSRGYEQYF	TGTGCCAGCAGCCGAGGGTACGAGCAGTACTTC
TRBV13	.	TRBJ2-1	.	CASSFHLDRIDNEQFF	TGTGCCAGCAGCTTCCATCTCGACAGGATAGACAATGAGCAGTTCTTC
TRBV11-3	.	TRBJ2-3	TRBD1	CASSFSRDSSTDTQYF	TGTGCCAGCAGCTTCTCCAGGGACAGCAGCACAGATACGCAGTATTTT
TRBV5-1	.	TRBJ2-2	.	CASSLSGGFTGELFF	TGCGCCAGCAGCTTGAGTGGGGGCTTCACCGGGGAGCTGTTTTTT
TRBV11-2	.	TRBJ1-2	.	CASSLGRGEGPGYTF	TGTGCCAGCAGCTTAGGAAGAGGGGAGGGACCAGGCTACACCTTC
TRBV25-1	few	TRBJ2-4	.	CASSDFGNIQYF	TGTGCCAGCAGTGATTTCGGAAACATTCAGTACTTC